A single sample gave rise to the 8 T cell receptor beta chains below, sequenced in a study of blood T cells in healthy people across ages. Next came a second PCR, run for about 6 to 12 cycles, which used a sample-barcoded 5' primer along with a J-beta primer mix. TCRdb re-derived calls from the 5' RACE reads in MiXCR, one entry per CDR3 protein. The data show 2 million or so distinct CDR3 sequences, approximately 50% seen once. Sequences were obtained from blood. The receptors derive from a woman between 40 and 50 years old in good health.

The chain recombines TRBV7-9 with TRBJ1-1; TRBD1 is a possible D gene (6 bases). CDR1 and CDR2 (germline): SEHNR, FQNEAQ (reference sequence). Trimming removed 3 bases from V and 3 bases from J, with 14 bases in between. The length of the CDR3 is 15 residues. The CDR3 is CASSLMSGADTEAFF. CDR3 DNA: TGTGCCAGCAGCTTGATGTCAGGGGCGGACACTGAAGCTTTCTTT.

The chain is built from TRBV7-2 and TRBJ2-7, with a tentative D call TRBD2 (7 bases). V gave up 1 base and J gave up 0 bases, with 19 bases separating them. The CDR3 covers 18 residues. Germline lookup yields CDR1 SGHTA and CDR2 FQGNSA. The CDR3 region is CASSLVSGAGGSSYEQYF. The CDR3 bases are TGTGCCAGCAGCTTAGTATCGGGGGCCGGGGGGTCCTCCTACGAGCAGTACTTC.

This clonotype was recorded a few times. The chain employs TRBV7-9 and TRBJ1-2; 7 nucleotides align to TRBD1. Germline CDR1 is SEHNR and CDR2 is FQNEAQ (reference sequence). The CDR3 covers 13 residues. J gave up 7 bases and V 5 bases, and 7 bases lay outside the gene matches. For the CDR3, the DNA is TGTGCCAGCAGCGTCGACAGGGATGCTGGCTACACCTTC. Amino acid sequence: CASSVDRDAGYTF.

This clonotype was counted a few times. The genes are TRBV29-1 and TRBJ1-4; D gene unclear. Germline V lookup: CDR1 SQVTM, CDR2 ANQGSEA. This CDR3 is 12 amino acids long. V lost 2 bases to trimming and J lost 6 bases, with 7 bases between them. The CDR3 sequence is CSVEKMDEKLFF. In nucleotides, the CDR3 is TGCAGCGTTGAAAAGATGGATGAAAAACTGTTTTTT.

This chain joins TRBV4-3 and TRBJ2-1, with unresolved D. The V gene lost 2 bases and the J gene lost 8 bases, with 10 bases spanning the gap. The CDR3 covers 13 residues. Germline assignment: CDR1 LGHNA and CDR2 YSLEER. The CDR3 reads CASSQPPMDEQFF. In DNA, the CDR3 is TGCGCCAGCAGCCAACCCCCGATGGATGAGCAGTTCTTC.

This clonotype was detected a few times. The rearrangement links TRBV7-9 to TRBJ1-2; tentatively, D is TRBD1 (6 bases). CDR1 is SEHNR and CDR2 is FQNEAQ in the germline V gene (reference sequence). The CDR3 consists of 14 residues. Trimming pared 9 bases from V and 2 bases from J, leaving 16 bases between. The CDR3 region has the DNA TGTGCCAGTGCGCTCCGTGGACAGAACTATGGCTACACCTTC. Protein sequence: CASALRGQNYGYTF.

In its sample, this clonotype was seen once. V gene TRBV20-1 combines with J gene TRBJ2-5; 10 nucleotides agree with TRBD2. Germline V gene data show CDR1 as DFQATT and CDR2 as SNEGSKA (reference sequence). The junction had 15 bases not matched to a gene; V was cut back by 6 bases and J by 5 bases. The CDR3 sequence is 16 residues long. This chain's CDR3 is CSALPGLAGVGETQYF. The CDR3 DNA sequence: TGCAGTGCCCTCCCGGGGCTAGCGGGAGTGGGTGAGACCCAGTACTTC.

This clonotype was counted between two and nine times. The chain links TRBV7-6 to TRBJ1-4, with 8 bases aligning to TRBD1. J lost 8 bases, V lost 3 bases, and 8 bases had no gene match. In germline, CDR1 is SGHVS, CDR2 FNYEAQ. This CDR3 spans 15 amino acids. CDR3 residues: CASSFHDRGREKLFF. As DNA, the CDR3 is TGTGCCAGCAGCTTTCATGACAGGGGACGCGAAAAACTGTTTTTT.